Listed below are T cell receptor beta chains from one sample, sequenced in a study of human T cells and chemical hapten exposure. TCRdb fed the RACE reads into MiXCR, producing one record per CDR3 protein. The table has just under 60,000 distinct CDR3 sequences, around 11% seen once. The sample was whole blood, taken in connection with sensitization to the hapten diphenylcyclopropenone (DPC). The receptors come from a man younger than 40 with alopecia areata. Some clones in this sample may be carry-over from other donors' samples. CDR3s include the opening cysteine and the closing phenylalanine or tryptophan. A D gene is named only where the DNA matches it firmly. Clone size is shown for a subset of rows, as once, few, many or a class of expanded clone.

D gene	clone size	V gene	J gene	CDR3 protein	CDR3 DNA
-	many	TRBV20-1	TRBJ1-1	CSARAGLNTEAFF	TGCAGTGCTAGAGCCGGGTTGAACACTGAAGCTTTCTTT
-	many	TRBV11-1	TRBJ2-1	CASSSWGSLDNEQFF	TGTGCCAGCAGCTCCTGGGGAAGTTTGGACAATGAGCAGTTCTTC
TRBD1	few	TRBV11-3	TRBJ1-6	CASSLDGTGDNSPLHF	TGTGCCAGCAGCTTAGATGGGACAGGGGATAATTCACCCCTCCACTTT
-	-	TRBV30	TRBJ1-5	CAWSAGDNNQPQHF	TGTGCCTGGAGTGCAGGGGACAACAATCAGCCCCAGCATTTT
TRBD2	many	TRBV20-1	TRBJ2-1	CSGTGTSGIYNEQFF	TGCAGTGGGACCGGGACTAGCGGGATTTACAATGAGCAGTTCTTC
-	-	TRBV7-8	TRBJ2-5	CASSATIGETQYF	TGTGCCAGCAGCGCTACTATTGGCGAGACCCAGTACTTC
TRBD1	many	TRBV28	TRBJ2-7	CASRSMVRDSHYEQYF	TGTGCCAGCAGATCAATGGTCCGGGACAGCCACTACGAGCAGTACTTC
-	many	TRBV5-1	TRBJ2-2	CASSLSSGILPAGELFF	TGCGCCAGCAGCTTGTCATCAGGGATTTTACCGGCCGGGGAGCTGTTTTTT
-	-	TRBV29-1	TRBJ2-2	CSVRGNTGELFF	TGCAGCGTTCGGGGGAACACCGGGGAGCTGTTTTTT
TRBD1	many	TRBV29-1	TRBJ2-2	CSVIQGLTNTGELFF	TGCAGCGTAATACAGGGGTTGACGAACACCGGGGAGCTGTTTTTT
-	-	TRBV5-1	TRBJ1-6	CASSLDTGIYNSPLHF	TGCGCCAGCAGCCTTGACACAGGCATCTATAATTCACCCCTCCACTTT
-	few	TRBV20-1	TRBJ2-7	CSSRPGTTYEQYF	TGCAGCAGCCGCCCAGGGACAACCTACGAGCAGTACTTC
TRBD2	few	TRBV29-1	TRBJ2-3	CSGRTSVDTQYF	TGCAGCGGAAGGACTAGCGTAGATACGCAGTATTTT
-	-	TRBV29-1	TRBJ2-7	CSVLGGPGEQYF	TGCAGCGTTCTTGGGGGGCCGGGTGAGCAGTACTTC
-	few	TRBV5-5	TRBJ1-5	CASSWADSNQPQHF	TGTGCCAGCAGCTGGGCAGATAGCAATCAGCCCCAGCATTTT
TRBD1	few	TRBV20-1	TRBJ2-7	CSARLRPGQGAYSYEQYF	TGCAGTGCTAGACTCCGTCCTGGACAGGGGGCCTACTCCTACGAGCAGTACTTC
-	many	TRBV6-5	TRBJ2-1	CASQGKGYNEQFF	TGTGCCAGCCAGGGGAAGGGCTACAATGAGCAGTTCTTC
-	-	TRBV6-2/TRBV6-3	TRBJ1-1	CASRSGMNTEAFF	TGTGCCAGCAGGAGCGGGATGAACACTGAAGCTTTCTTT
TRBD1	few	TRBV7-2	TRBJ1-2	CASSRGGQYGYTF	TGTGCCAGCAGCCGAGGGGGCCAGTATGGCTACACCTTC
-	many	TRBV13	TRBJ2-3	CASSLGMGASDTQYF	TGTGCCAGCAGCTTAGGCATGGGGGCGTCAGATACGCAGTATTTT
-	-	TRBV4-3	TRBJ2-2	CASSQGGTSISNTGELFF	TGCGCCAGCAGCCAAGGAGGGACCTCAATCTCGAACACCGGGGAGCTGTTTTTT
TRBD1	-	TRBV7-7	TRBJ1-3	CASSPTGDPGNTIYF	TGTGCTAGCAGCCCGACAGGGGATCCTGGAAACACCATATATTTT
-	few	TRBV28	TRBJ2-7	CASSLSRNSGYYEQYF	TGTGCCAGCAGCCTCAGCCGTAACAGCGGCTACTACGAGCAGTACTTC
-	few	TRBV6-5	TRBJ1-1	CASSPFSGINTEAFF	TGTGCCAGCAGCCCCTTTTCGGGCATCAACACTGAAGCTTTCTTT
-	few	TRBV20-1	TRBJ1-5	CSARGGDQPQHF	TGCAGTGCTAGGGGTGGGGATCAGCCCCAGCATTTT
-	many	TRBV27	TRBJ2-7	CASSYQDRVTMQYF	TGTGCCAGCAGTTACCAAGACCGGGTTACGATGCAGTACTTC
-	-	TRBV5-1	TRBJ1-1	CASSTGQPGAEAFF	TGCGCCAGCAGCACGGGACAACCCGGAGCTGAAGCTTTCTTT
-	-	TRBV5-1	TRBJ2-6	CASRQALRGPGESDVLTF	TGCGCCAGCAGACAGGCGCTTCGGGGGCCAGGGGAATCCGACGTCCTGACTTTC
-	many	TRBV14	TRBJ1-1	CASSRNTVEAFF	TGTGCCAGCAGCCGAAACACGGTTGAAGCTTTCTTT
-	few	TRBV29-1	TRBJ1-2	CSVEPPAGVYTF	TGCAGCGTTGAACCCCCGGCAGGGGTCTACACCTTC
-	many	TRBV28	TRBJ1-1	CASSPGHEAFF	TGTGCCAGCAGTCCCGGTCATGAAGCTTTCTTT
TRBD1	many	TRBV20-1	TRBJ1-1	CSATDREAFF	TGCAGTGCCACGGACAGGGAAGCTTTCTTT
-	few	TRBV4-3	TRBJ2-1	CASSPTTGTSSYNEQFF	TGCGCCAGCAGCCCGACGACCGGGACCTCCTCCTACAATGAGCAGTTCTTC
-	-	TRBV6-6	TRBJ2-1	CASQDRTSYNEQFF	TGTGCCAGTCAAGACAGGACCTCCTACAATGAGCAGTTCTTC
-	many	TRBV29-1	TRBJ2-2	CSVAKGNTGELFF	TGCAGCGTTGCGAAAGGGAACACCGGGGAGCTGTTTTTT
TRBD1	-	TRBV28	TRBJ1-2	CASSPAQGALHGYTF	TGTGCCAGCAGTCCAGCACAGGGGGCATTGCATGGCTACACCTTC
TRBD1	many	TRBV28	TRBJ1-1	CASDDGQAEKAFF	TGTGCCAGCGATGACGGACAGGCGGAAAAAGCTTTCTTT
TRBD2	once	TRBV3-1	TRBJ2-7	CASSPTSGGYEQYF	TGTGCCAGCAGCCCGACTAGCGGGGGCTACGAGCAGTACTTC
-	few	TRBV9	TRBJ2-6	CASWGRAAGANVLTF	TGTGCCAGCTGGGGACGGGCAGCAGGGGCCAACGTCCTGACTTTC
TRBD2	many	TRBV5-4	TRBJ2-5	CASSLPLAGAGETQYF	TGTGCCAGCAGCCTTCCTCTAGCGGGGGCTGGTGAGACCCAGTACTTC
-	many	TRBV7-9	TRBJ2-5	CASSFPSDTYQETQYF	TGTGCCAGCAGCTTCCCTTCAGACACGTACCAAGAGACCCAGTACTTC
-	few	TRBV11-2	TRBJ1-5	CASSRGLDQPQHF	TGTGCCAGCAGCCGGGGGCTGGATCAGCCCCAGCATTTT
-	-	TRBV2	TRBJ1-5	CASSGLRTASNQPQHF	TGTGCCAGCAGTGGGCTTCGGACAGCTTCCAATCAGCCCCAGCATTTT
-	many	TRBV11-3	TRBJ2-3	CASSPGGSSTDTQYF	TGTGCCAGCAGCCCGGGGGGCAGCAGCACAGATACGCAGTATTTT
TRBD1	many	TRBV19	TRBJ1-5	CASSPEGQSNQPQHF	TGTGCCAGTAGTCCTGAGGGACAGAGCAATCAGCCCCAGCATTTT
-	many	TRBV7-9	TRBJ2-3	CATLRRDFGYTDTQYF	TGTGCCACCTTGCGACGGGACTTCGGATACACAGATACGCAGTATTTT